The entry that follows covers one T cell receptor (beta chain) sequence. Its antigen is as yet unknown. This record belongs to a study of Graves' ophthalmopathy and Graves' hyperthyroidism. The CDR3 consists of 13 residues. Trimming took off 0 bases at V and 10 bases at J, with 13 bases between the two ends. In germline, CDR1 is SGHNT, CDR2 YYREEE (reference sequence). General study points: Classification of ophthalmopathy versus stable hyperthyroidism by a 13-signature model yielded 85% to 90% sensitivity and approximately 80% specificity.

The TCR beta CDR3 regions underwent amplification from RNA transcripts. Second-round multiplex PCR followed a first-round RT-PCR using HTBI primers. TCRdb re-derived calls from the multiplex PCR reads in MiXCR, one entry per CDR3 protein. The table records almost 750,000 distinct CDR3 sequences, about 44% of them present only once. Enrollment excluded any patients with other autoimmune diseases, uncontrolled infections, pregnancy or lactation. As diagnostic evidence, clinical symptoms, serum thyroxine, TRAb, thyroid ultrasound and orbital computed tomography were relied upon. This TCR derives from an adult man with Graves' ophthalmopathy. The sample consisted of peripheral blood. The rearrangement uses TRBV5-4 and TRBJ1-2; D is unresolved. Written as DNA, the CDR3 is TGTGCCAGCAGCTTGGCCCCGAGCAGAGTCTACACCTTC. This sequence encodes CASSLAPSRVYTF.